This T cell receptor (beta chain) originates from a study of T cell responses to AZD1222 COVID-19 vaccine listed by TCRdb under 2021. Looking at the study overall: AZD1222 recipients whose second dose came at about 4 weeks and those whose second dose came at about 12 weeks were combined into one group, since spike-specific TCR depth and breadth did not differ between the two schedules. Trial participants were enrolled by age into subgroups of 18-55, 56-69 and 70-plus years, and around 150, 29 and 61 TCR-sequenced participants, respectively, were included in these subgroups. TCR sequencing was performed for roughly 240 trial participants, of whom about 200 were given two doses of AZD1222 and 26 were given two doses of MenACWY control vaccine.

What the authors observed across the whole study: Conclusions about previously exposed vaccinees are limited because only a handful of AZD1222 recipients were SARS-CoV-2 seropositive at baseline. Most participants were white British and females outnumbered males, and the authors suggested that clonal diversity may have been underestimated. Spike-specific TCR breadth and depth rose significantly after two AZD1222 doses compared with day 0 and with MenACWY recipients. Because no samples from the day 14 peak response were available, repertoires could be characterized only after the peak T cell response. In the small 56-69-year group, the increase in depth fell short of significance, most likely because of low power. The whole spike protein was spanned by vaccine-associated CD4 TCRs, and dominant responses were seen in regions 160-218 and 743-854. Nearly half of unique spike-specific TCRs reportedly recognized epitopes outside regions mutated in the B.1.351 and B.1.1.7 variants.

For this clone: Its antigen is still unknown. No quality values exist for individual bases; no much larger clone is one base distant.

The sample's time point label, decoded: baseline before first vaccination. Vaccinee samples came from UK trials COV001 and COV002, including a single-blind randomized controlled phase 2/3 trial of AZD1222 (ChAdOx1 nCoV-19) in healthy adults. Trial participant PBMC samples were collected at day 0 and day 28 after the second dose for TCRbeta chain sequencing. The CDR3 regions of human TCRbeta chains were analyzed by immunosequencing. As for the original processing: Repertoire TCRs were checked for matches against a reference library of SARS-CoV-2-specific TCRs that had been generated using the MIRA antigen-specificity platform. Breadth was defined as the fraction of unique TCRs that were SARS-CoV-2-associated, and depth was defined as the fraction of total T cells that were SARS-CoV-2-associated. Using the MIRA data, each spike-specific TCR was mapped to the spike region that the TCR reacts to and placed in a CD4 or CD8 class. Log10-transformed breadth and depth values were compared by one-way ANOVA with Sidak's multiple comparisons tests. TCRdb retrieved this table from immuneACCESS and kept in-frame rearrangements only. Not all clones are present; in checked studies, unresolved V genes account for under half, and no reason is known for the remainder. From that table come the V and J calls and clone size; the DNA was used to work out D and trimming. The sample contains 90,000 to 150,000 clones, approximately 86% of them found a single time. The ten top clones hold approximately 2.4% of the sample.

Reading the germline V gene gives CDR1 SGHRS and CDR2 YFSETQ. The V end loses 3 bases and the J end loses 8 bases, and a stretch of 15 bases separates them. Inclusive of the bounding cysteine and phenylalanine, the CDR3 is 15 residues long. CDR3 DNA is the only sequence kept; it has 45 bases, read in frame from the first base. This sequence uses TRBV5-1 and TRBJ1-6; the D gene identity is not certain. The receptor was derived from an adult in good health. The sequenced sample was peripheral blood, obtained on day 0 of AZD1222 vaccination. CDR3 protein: CASSYTTSGDSPLHF. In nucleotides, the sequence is TGCGCCAGCAGCTACACCACAAGCGGGGATTCACCCCTCCACTTT. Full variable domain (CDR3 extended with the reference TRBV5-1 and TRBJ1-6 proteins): KAGVTQTPRYLIKTRGQQVTLSCSPISGHRSVSWYQQTPGQGLQFLFEYFSETQRNKGNFPGRFSGRQFSNSRSEMNVSTLELGDSALYLCASSYTTSGDSPLHFGNGTRLTVT.